These T cell receptor beta chains were read from a single sample in a study of control samples from healthy donors and cancer patients. The protocol was immunoSEQ multiplex PCR, while the TCRdb copy is restricted to in-frame clones and leaves out a portion. The sample shows about 100,000 clones, around 89% of them seen only once. Sequenced sample: blood. All receptors come from a man in his thirties or forties in good health. Both conserved end residues are part of each CDR3. D genes are given only for firm matches. Clone size is not always given. Where it is, it says once, few, many or a class for expanded clones.

abundance	v_gene	d_gene	CDR3aa
once	TRBV6-5	TRBD1	CASRNPGGAVTEAFF
NA	TRBV11-1	NA	CASSLNRATAFF
NA	TRBV6-2/TRBV6-3	NA	CASSLKTIGYGYTF
NA	TRBV4-3	NA	CASSQVFPRDLNTEAFF
NA	TRBV5-1	NA	CASSPLVEGWVSYTF
NA	TRBV4-2	NA	CASSQEGNRFGYEQYF
NA	TRBV6-5	TRBD2	CASSYAASGVYEQYF
NA	TRBV9	NA	CASSVDRAAFYGYTF
NA	TRBV5-1	TRBD1	CASSLEGQGEAFF
NA	TRBV11-2	TRBD1	CASSFQGAPTGELFF
few	TRBV6-4	NA	CASSAVAGDQETQYF
NA	TRBV19	NA	CASSDRFNGYTF
NA	TRBV5-3	NA	CARSLFSAPQHF
NA	TRBV15	TRBD1	CATSRVTGGSYNEQFF
once	TRBV10-1	TRBD2	CASSQTTSGSSDEQFF
NA	TRBV3-1/TRBV3-2	TRBD2	CASSLETSGRNVVETQYF
NA	TRBV5-1	TRBD2	CASSPPAGGSTDTQYF
NA	TRBV2	NA	CASSEVEGTSPGETQYF
NA	TRBV5-8	NA	CASSLWWTNVNSPLHF
NA	TRBV12-3/TRBV12-4	NA	CASSLPYNEQFF
NA	TRBV28	NA	CASSVGTKGNTEAFF
NA	TRBV2	NA	CASSGDTYGYTF
NA	TRBV24-1	NA	CATSANRVAGANVLTF
NA	TRBV28	TRBD2	CASSLRLAGAYEQYF
NA	TRBV28	NA	CASSLWGGAINSPLHF
NA	TRBV6-5	TRBD1	CASSYSGDRDNIQYF
NA	TRBV28	NA	CASSLWDKSYEQYF
NA	TRBV27	NA	CASSLERRHSPLHF
NA	TRBV7-9	TRBD1	CASSLTRQGMNTEAFF
NA	TRBV9	NA	CASSVDPGGNIGYTF
NA	TRBV5-4	TRBD2	CASSYGLAGGPDTQYF
NA	TRBV9	NA	CASSAEGEGREQFF
NA	TRBV29-1	NA	CSVAQGGNTIYF
NA	TRBV27	TRBD1	CASRRTGVNNEQFF
NA	TRBV2	NA	CASSVEGYEQFF
NA	TRBV6-5	NA	CASRLVSPNQPQHF
NA	TRBV6-5	NA	CASSYSGAHQPQHF
NA	TRBV7-2	TRBD2	CASSSGLAYSYEQYF
once	TRBV5-1	NA	CASSFNSGASYEQYF
NA	TRBV7-2	NA	CASSFSHQNTEAFF